This is a list of T cell receptor beta chains from one sample in a study of technical replicates of blood from a handful of donors. The assay was immunoSEQ multiplex PCR, and TCRdb's table has in-frame clones only and misses some. The sample lists about 62,000 clones, roughly 90% seen once, with approximately 4.8% in the top ten. Material for sequencing was PBMCs. These receptor sequences come from a human donor in good health. Some clones in this sample may be carry-over from other donors' samples. Both conserved end residues are part of each CDR3. A D gene is named only where the DNA matches it firmly. Only some rows state a clone size, as once, few, many or a class for expanded clones.

CDR3aa,CDR3nt,j_gene,abundance,d_gene,v_gene,len
CASSLQGAGGTGELFF,TGTGCCAGCAGCCTTCAGGGGGCCGGGGGCACCGGGGAGCTGTTTTTT,TRBJ2-2,.,TRBD1,TRBV7-7,16
CATTPVTNYGYTF,TGTGCCACTACGCCGGTTACTAACTATGGCTACACCTTC,TRBJ1-2,.,.,TRBV10-3,13
CASSRGTAFQETQYF,TGCGCCAGCAGCAGGGGGACAGCATTCCAAGAGACCCAGTACTTC,TRBJ2-5,.,TRBD1,TRBV5-1,15
CASSLTGLGPGELFF,TGTGCCAGCAGCTTAACAGGACTAGGCCCCGGGGAGCTGTTTTTT,TRBJ2-2,.,TRBD2,TRBV5-4,15
CASAGVRGNYGYTF,TGCGCCAGCGCAGGGGTCAGGGGTAACTATGGCTACACCTTC,TRBJ1-2,.,.,TRBV4-1,14
CASSLALATGELFF,TGCGCCAGCAGCTTGGCCCTGGCCACCGGGGAGCTGTTTTTT,TRBJ2-2,.,.,TRBV5-1,14
CSARLAGEQFF,TGCAGTGCTAGACTAGCGGGAGAGCAGTTCTTC,TRBJ2-1,.,TRBD2,TRBV20-1,11
CATSRDRGGGEKLFF,TGTGCCACCAGCAGAGATAGGGGCGGTGGTGAAAAACTGTTTTTT,TRBJ1-4,.,.,TRBV15,15
CASSRFTRGEGYTF,TGTGCCAGCAGTCGCTTCACCCGCGGGGAGGGCTACACCTTC,TRBJ1-2,.,.,TRBV2,14
CASSQTGTRNEKLFF,TGTGCCAGCAGCCAAACCGGGACAAGGAATGAAAAACTGTTTTTT,TRBJ1-4,once,.,TRBV2,15
CASSFSGVGGEQFF,TGCGCCAGCAGCTTTAGCGGGGTAGGTGGTGAGCAGTTCTTC,TRBJ2-1,.,TRBD2,TRBV5-1,14
CASSLGQTYNEQFF,TGCGCCAGCAGCTTGGGACAGACATACAATGAGCAGTTCTTC,TRBJ2-1,.,.,TRBV5-1,14
CASAPLAGGLQETQYF,TGTGCTAGTGCCCCCTTAGCGGGAGGGCTCCAAGAGACCCAGTACTTC,TRBJ2-5,.,TRBD2,TRBV12-5,16
CASSFSNYGYTF,TGTGCCAGCAGCTTCAGTAACTATGGCTACACCTTC,TRBJ1-2,.,.,TRBV5-8,12
CASSATGGSTDTQYF,TGTGCCAGCAGCGCTACAGGGGGGAGCACAGATACGCAGTATTTT,TRBJ2-3,once,TRBD1,TRBV6-4,15
CASSYSMGPQETQYF,TGTGCCAGCAGTTACTCGATGGGCCCGCAAGAGACCCAGTACTTC,TRBJ2-5,.,.,TRBV6-5,15
CASSQAGRAENIQYF,TGTGCCAGCAGCCAAGCGGGGAGAGCCGAAAACATTCAGTACTTC,TRBJ2-4,.,TRBD2,TRBV7-9,15
CASSRQLFTEAFF,TGTGCCAGCAGTCGACAGTTGTTTACTGAAGCTTTCTTT,TRBJ1-1,.,.,TRBV6-5,13
CASTPGQDFGEQFF,TGTGCCAGCACGCCGGGACAGGATTTCGGTGAGCAGTTCTTC,TRBJ2-1,.,TRBD1,TRBV11-2,14
CASSSLSSGSYEQYF,TGTGCCAGCAGTTCCCTCAGTAGCGGGTCGTACGAGCAGTACTTC,TRBJ2-7,.,TRBD2,TRBV27,15
CASSFRLAANTGELFF,TGTGCCAGCAGCTTCCGACTAGCTGCGAACACCGGGGAGCTGTTTTTT,TRBJ2-2,.,TRBD2,TRBV11-2,16
CASSGGPHEQFF,TGTGCCAGCAGCGGGGGGCCCCATGAGCAGTTCTTC,TRBJ2-1,.,.,TRBV25-1,12
CASSPVSGDSYEQYF,TGTGCCAGCTCACCAGTTAGCGGGGACTCCTACGAGCAGTACTTC,TRBJ2-7,.,TRBD2,TRBV18,15
CASSLGVAEGQNEQFF,TGTGCCAGCAGCTTAGGGGTAGCGGAGGGGCAGAATGAGCAGTTCTTC,TRBJ2-1,.,.,TRBV11-2,16
CASRYSGLSLNEQFF,TGCGCCAGCAGATATAGCGGGCTTTCTCTTAATGAGCAGTTCTTC,TRBJ2-1,.,TRBD2,TRBV5-1,15
CAISDEVQTAGEQYF,TGTGCCATCAGTGACGAGGTTCAGACGGCGGGGGAGCAGTACTTC,TRBJ2-7,.,.,TRBV10-3,15
CASSDEENTEAFF,TGTGCCAGCAGTGATGAGGAGAACACTGAAGCTTTCTTT,TRBJ1-1,few,.,TRBV2,13